This T cell receptor beta chain originates from a study of blood T cells in healthy people across ages. Findings and caveats of the study: Because sorting was not performed, PBMCs prevented conclusive naive versus antigen-experienced comparison. Naive T cell percentage strongly correlated with TCR beta diversity.

V lost 1 base, J lost 2 bases, and 11 bases lay in between. The CDR3 extends over 15 amino acids. The germline V gene encodes CDR1 SEHNR and CDR2 FQNEAQ (reference sequence). For the second PCR, which ran for 7 to 11 cycles, a sample-barcoded 5' primer and a J-beta primer mix were used. In TCRdb, the 5' RACE reads were re-called with MiXCR into one record per CDR3 protein. The top ten clones hold about 20% of a sample with 1,100,000 or so distinct CDR3 sequences, around 43% of them seen once. This clonotype came up a few times. Its antigen is as yet unknown. Those donating, healthy Caucasian individuals from Russia, were aged 6 to 90. Samples each had at least 5.5 micrograms of total RNA extracted.

The J gene is TRBJ1-1, the V gene TRBV7-9; D not certain. The receptor's source is a woman aged 55-70 years in good health. The specimen was blood. CDR3 protein: CASSLGPGDNTEAFF. In nucleotides, the CDR3 is TGTGCCAGCAGCTTAGGTCCAGGAGATAACACTGAAGCTTTCTTT.